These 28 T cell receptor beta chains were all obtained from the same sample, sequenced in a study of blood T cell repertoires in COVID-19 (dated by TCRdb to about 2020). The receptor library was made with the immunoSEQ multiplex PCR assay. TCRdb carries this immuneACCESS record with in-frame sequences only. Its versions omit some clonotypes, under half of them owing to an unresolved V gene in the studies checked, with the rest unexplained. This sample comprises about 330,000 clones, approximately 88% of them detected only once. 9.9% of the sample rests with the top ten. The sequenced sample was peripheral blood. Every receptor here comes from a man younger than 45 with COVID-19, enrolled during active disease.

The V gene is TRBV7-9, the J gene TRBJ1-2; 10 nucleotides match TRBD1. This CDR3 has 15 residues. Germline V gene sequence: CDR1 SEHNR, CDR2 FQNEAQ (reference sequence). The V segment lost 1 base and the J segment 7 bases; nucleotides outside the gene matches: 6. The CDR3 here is CASSLGQGASSGYTF. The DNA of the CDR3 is TGTGCCAGCAGCTTAGGACAGGGGGCGTCCAGTGGCTACACCTTC.

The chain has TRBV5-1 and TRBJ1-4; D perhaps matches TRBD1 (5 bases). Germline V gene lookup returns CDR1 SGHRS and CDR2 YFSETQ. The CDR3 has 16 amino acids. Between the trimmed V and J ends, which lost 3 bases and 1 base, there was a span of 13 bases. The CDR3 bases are TGCGCCAGCAGCTCCAGGGTCGGGGGAACTAATGAAAAACTGTTTTTT. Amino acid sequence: CASSSRVGGTNEKLFF.

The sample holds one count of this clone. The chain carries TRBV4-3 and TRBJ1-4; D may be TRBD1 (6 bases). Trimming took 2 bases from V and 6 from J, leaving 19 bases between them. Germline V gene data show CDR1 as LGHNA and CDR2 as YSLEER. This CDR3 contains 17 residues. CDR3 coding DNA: TGCGCCAGCAGCCAAAGGTGGGACACCTGGCAGGATGAAAAACTGTTTTTT. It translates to CASSQRWDTWQDEKLFF.

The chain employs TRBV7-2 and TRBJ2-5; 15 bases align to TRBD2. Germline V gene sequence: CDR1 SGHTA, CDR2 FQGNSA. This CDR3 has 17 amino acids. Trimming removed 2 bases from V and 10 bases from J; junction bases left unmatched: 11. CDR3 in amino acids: CASSLSGTSGGPQDQYF. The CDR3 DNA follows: TGTGCCAGCAGCTTATCCGGGACTAGCGGGGGGCCCCAGGACCAGTACTTC.

The CDR3 sequence is CASSLPGHSSYEQYF. DNA for the CDR3: TGTGCCAGCAGCTTGCCTGGACATAGCTCCTACGAGCAGTACTTC. The V and J genes are TRBV5-4 and TRBJ2-7; D might be TRBD1 (5 bases). The CDR3 consists of 15 residues. Germline V gene lookup returns CDR1 SGHNT and CDR2 YYREEE (reference sequence). V was clipped by 1 base and J by 0 bases, with 11 bases between them. Supplemented by reference TRBV5-4 and TRBJ2-7, the full variable domain reads ETGVTQSPTHLIKTRGQQVTLRCSSQSGHNTVSWYQQALGQGPQFIFQYYREEENGRGNFPPRFSGLQFPNYSSELNVNALELDDSALYLCASSLPGHSSYEQYFGPGTRLTVT.

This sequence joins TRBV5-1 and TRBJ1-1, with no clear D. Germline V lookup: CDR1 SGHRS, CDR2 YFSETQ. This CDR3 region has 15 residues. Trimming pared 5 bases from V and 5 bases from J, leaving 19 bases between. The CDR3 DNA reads TGCGCCAGCAGTCACCAACATCAAACCGGGACTGAAGCTTTCTTT. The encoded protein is CASSHQHQTGTEAFF.

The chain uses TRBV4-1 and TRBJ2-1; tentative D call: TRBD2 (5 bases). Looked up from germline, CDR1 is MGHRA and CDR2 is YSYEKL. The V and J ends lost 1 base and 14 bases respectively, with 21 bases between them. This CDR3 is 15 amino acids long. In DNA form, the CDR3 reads TGCGCCAGCAGCCAAGTCTCGGCGGGTCCCATCGAGAAGTTCTTC. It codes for CASSQVSAGPIEKFF.

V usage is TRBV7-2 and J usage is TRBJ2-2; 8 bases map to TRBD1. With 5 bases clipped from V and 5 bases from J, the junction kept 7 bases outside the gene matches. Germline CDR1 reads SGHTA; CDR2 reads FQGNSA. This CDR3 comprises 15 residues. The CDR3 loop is CASSHGQGRTGELFF. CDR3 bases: TGTGCCAGCAGCCATGGACAGGGAAGAACCGGGGAGCTGTTTTTT.

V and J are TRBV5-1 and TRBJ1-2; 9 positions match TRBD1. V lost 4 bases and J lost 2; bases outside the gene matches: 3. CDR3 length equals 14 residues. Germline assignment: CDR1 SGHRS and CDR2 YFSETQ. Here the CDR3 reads CASSGGTGNYGYTF. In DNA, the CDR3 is TGCGCCAGCAGCGGCGGGACAGGGAACTATGGCTACACCTTC.

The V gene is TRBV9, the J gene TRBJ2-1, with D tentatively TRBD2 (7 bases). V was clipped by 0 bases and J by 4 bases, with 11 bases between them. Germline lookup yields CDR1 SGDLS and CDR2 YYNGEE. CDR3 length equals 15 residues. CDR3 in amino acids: CASSVAGGYYNEQFF. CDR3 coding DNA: TGTGCCAGCAGCGTAGCGGGGGGCTATTACAATGAGCAGTTCTTC.

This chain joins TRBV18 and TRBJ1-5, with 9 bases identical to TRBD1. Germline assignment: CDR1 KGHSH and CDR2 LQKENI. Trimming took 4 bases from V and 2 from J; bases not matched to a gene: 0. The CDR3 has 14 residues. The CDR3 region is CASSRQGGNQPQHF. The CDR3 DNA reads TGTGCCAGCTCACGACAGGGGGGCAATCAGCCCCAGCATTTT. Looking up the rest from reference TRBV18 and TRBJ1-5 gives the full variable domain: NAGVMQNPRHLVRRRGQEARLRCSPMKGHSHVYWYRQLPEEGLKFMVYLQKENIIDESGMPKERFSAEFPKEGPSILRIQQVVRGDSAAYFCASSRQGGNQPQHFGDGTRLSIL.

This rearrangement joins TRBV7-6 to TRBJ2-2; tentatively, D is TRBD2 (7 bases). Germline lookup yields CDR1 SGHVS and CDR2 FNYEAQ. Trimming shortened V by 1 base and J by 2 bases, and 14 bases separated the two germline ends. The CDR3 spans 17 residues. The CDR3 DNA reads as TGTGCCAGCAGCTTAGGGTCCGGGGGGCATAACACCGGGGAGCTGTTTTTT. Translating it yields CASSLGSGGHNTGELFF.

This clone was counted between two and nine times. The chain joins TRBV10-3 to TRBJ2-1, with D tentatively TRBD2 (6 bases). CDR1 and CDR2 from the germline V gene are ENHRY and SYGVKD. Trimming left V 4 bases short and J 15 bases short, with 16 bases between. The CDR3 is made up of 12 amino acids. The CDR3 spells CAISGDSGMRFF. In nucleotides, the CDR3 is TGTGCCATCAGTGGGGACTCGGGGATGAGGTTCTTC.

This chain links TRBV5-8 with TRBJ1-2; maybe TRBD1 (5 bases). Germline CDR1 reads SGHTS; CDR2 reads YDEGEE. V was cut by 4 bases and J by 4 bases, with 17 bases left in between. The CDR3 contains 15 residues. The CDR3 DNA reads TGTGCCAGCAGCCGACGACAGCCAAACAGCTATGGCTACACCTTC. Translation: CASSRRQPNSYGYTF.

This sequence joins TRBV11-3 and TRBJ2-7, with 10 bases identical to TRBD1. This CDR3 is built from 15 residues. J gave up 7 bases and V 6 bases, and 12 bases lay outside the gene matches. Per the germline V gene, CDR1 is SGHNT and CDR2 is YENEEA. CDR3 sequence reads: CASSRFVGTGAEQYF. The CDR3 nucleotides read TGTGCCAGCAGTCGCTTCGTGGGGACAGGGGCTGAGCAGTACTTC. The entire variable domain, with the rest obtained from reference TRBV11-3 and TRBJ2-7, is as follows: EAGVVQSPRYKIIEKKQPVAFWCNPISGHNTLYWYLQNLGQGPELLIRYENEEAVDDSQLPKDRFSAERLKGVDSTLKIQPAELGDSAVYLCASSRFVGTGAEQYFGPGTRLTVT.

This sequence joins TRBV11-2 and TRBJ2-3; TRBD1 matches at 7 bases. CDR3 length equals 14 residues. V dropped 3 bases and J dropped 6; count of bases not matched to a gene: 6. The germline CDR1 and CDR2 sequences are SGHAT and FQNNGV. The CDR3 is CASSFTGVGDTQYF. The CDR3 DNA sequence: TGTGCCAGCAGCTTCACAGGGGTGGGGGATACGCAGTATTTT. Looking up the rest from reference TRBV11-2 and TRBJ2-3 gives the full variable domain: EAGVAQSPRYKIIEKRQSVAFWCNPISGHATLYWYQQILGQGPKLLIQFQNNGVVDDSQLPKDRFSAERLKGVDSTLKIQPAKLEDSAVYLCASSFTGVGDTQYFGPGTRLTVL.

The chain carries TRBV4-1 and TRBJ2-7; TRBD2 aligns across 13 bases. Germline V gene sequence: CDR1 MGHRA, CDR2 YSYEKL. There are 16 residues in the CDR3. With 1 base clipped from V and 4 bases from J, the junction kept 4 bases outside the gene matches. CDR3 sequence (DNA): TGCGCCAGCAGCCAAGGGACTAGCGGGAGTAATTACGAGCAGTACTTC. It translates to CASSQGTSGSNYEQYF.

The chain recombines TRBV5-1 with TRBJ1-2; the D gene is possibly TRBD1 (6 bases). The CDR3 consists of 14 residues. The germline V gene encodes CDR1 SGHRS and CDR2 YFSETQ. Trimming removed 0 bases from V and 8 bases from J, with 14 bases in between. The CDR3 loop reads CASSLVQGRRGYTF. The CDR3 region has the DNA TGCGCCAGCAGCTTGGTACAGGGACGGCGAGGCTACACCTTC.

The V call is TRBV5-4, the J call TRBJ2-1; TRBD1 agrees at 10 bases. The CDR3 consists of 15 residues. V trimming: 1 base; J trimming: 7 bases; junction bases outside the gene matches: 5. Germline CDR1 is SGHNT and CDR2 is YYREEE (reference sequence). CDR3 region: CASSLRDRGLNEQFF. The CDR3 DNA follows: TGTGCCAGCAGCTTGAGGGACAGGGGTCTGAATGAGCAGTTCTTC. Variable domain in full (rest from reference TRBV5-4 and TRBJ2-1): ETGVTQSPTHLIKTRGQQVTLRCSSQSGHNTVSWYQQALGQGPQFIFQYYREEENGRGNFPPRFSGLQFPNYSSELNVNALELDDSALYLCASSLRDRGLNEQFFGPGTRLTVL.

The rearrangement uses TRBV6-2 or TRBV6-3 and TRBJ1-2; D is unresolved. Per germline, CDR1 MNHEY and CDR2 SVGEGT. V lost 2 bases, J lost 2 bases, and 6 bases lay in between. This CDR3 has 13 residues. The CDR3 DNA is TGTGCCAGCAGTTACGCGGAGAACTATGGCTACACCTTC. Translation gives CASSYAENYGYTF.

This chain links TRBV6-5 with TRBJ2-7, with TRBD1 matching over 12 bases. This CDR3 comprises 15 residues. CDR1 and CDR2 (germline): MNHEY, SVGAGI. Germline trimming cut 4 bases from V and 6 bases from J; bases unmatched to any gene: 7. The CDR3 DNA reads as TGTGCCAGCAGTTCGTACGGGACAGGGGGCGTCGAGCAGTACTTC. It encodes CASSSYGTGGVEQYF.

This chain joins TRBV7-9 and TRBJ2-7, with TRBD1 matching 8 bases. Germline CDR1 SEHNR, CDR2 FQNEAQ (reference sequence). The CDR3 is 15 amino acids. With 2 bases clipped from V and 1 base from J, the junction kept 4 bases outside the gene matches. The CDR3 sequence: CASSLFQGASYEQYF. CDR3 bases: TGTGCCAGCAGCTTATTCCAGGGGGCTTCCTACGAGCAGTACTTC.

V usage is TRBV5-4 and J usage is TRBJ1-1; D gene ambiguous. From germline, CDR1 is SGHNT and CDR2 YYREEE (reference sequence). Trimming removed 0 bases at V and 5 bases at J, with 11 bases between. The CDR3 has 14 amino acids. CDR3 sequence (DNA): TGTGCCAGCAGCTTGGATCTCTCGGGGACTGAAGCTTTCTTT. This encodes CASSLDLSGTEAFF.

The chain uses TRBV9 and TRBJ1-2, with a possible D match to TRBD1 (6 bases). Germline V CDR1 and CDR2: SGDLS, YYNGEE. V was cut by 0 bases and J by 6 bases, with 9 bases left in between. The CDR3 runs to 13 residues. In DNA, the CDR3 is TGTGCCAGCAGCGTAGCTGGGGACAATGGCTACACCTTC. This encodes CASSVAGDNGYTF.

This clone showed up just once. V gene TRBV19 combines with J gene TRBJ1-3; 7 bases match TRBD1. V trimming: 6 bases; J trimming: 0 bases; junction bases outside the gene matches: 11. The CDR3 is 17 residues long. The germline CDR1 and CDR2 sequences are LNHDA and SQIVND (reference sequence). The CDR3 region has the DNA TGTGCCAGTAGCCTCAGGACAGGCGAAAGCTCTGGAAACACCATATATTTT. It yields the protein CASSLRTGESSGNTIYF. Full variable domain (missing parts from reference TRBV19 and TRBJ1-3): DGGITQSPKYLFRKEGQNVTLSCEQNLNHDAMYWYRQDPGQGLRLIYYSQIVNDFQKGDIAEGYSVSREKKESFPLTVTSAQKNPTAFYLCASSLRTGESSGNTIYFGEGSWLTVV.

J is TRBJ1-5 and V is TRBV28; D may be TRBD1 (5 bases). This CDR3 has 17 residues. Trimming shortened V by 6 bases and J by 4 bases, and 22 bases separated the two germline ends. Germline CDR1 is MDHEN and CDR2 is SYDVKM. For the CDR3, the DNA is TGTGCCAGCAGCCCCCCCCAGGGAGGGCCTCATAATCAGCCCCAGCATTTT. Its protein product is CASSPPQGGPHNQPQHF.

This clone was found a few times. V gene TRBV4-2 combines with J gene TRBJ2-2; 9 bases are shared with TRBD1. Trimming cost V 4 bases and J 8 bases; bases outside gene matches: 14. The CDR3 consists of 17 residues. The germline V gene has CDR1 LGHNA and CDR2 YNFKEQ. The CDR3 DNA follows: TGTGCCAGCAGCCCGATACCGGGACAGGGAGTCCGGGGGGAGCTGTTTTTT. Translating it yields CASSPIPGQGVRGELFF.

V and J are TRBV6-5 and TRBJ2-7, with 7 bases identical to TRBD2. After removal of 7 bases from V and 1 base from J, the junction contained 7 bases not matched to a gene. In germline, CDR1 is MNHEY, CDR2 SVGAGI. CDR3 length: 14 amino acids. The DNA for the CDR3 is TGTGCCAGCACCTTGGGGGGGGGATCCTACGAGCAGTACTTC. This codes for CASTLGGGSYEQYF.